These T cell receptor beta chains were read from a single sample in a study of T cells in narcolepsy. TCRdb's copy holds only in-frame clones and misses some; the assay was immunoSEQ multiplex PCR. The sample has approximately 23,000 clones, around 85% seen once. The sample consisted of memory (CD45RA-) CD4+ T cells from blood. These TCRs come from a human donor in good health. Both conserved end residues are part of each CDR3. A D gene is named only where the DNA matches it firmly. Clone size, where shown, is once, few, many, or a class for clones that have expanded.

clone size: -; D gene: TRBD2; J gene: TRBJ2-7; V gene: TRBV27; CDR3 DNA: TGTGCCAGCAGTTTAACCCATTTAGCGGGAGACGTAAACGAGCAGTACTTC; CDR3 protein: CASSLTHLAGDVNEQYF
clone size: -; D gene: -; J gene: TRBJ1-2; V gene: TRBV6-6; CDR3 DNA: TGTGCCAGCAGTTCCGCAGGGGCCTATGGCTACACCTTC; CDR3 protein: CASSSAGAYGYTF
clone size: -; D gene: -; J gene: TRBJ2-3; V gene: TRBV6-1; CDR3 DNA: TGTGCCAGCAGTCCTACAGGGAGCACAGATACGCAGTATTTT; CDR3 protein: CASSPTGSTDTQYF
clone size: -; D gene: TRBD1; J gene: TRBJ1-2; V gene: TRBV6-5; CDR3 DNA: TGTGCCAGCAGTTCCTTTGGGACAGGATATGGCTACACCTTC; CDR3 protein: CASSSFGTGYGYTF
clone size: -; D gene: TRBD2; J gene: TRBJ2-1; V gene: TRBV5-1; CDR3 DNA: TGCGCCAGCAGCTTGCGAGCAAACCTAGCGGGAGGGCACAATGAGCAGTTCTTC; CDR3 protein: CASSLRANLAGGHNEQFF
clone size: -; D gene: TRBD1; J gene: TRBJ2-7; V gene: TRBV11-2; CDR3 DNA: TGTGCCAGCAGCTCTGGACAGGGACCTACCTACGAGCAGTACTTC; CDR3 protein: CASSSGQGPTYEQYF
clone size: once; D gene: -; J gene: TRBJ1-1; V gene: TRBV2; CDR3 DNA: TGTGCCAGCAGTGAAAGGGAAGGGACTGAAGCTTTCTTT; CDR3 protein: CASSEREGTEAFF
clone size: once; D gene: -; J gene: TRBJ1-2; V gene: TRBV30; CDR3 DNA: TGTGCCTGGGGTGTACTCGGGGTCGGCTACACCTTC; CDR3 protein: CAWGVLGVGYTF
clone size: -; D gene: -; J gene: TRBJ1-5; V gene: TRBV6-5; CDR3 DNA: TGTGCCAGCAGTTATGGCTCAGGGAATCAGCCCCAGCATTTT; CDR3 protein: CASSYGSGNQPQHF
clone size: few; D gene: -; J gene: TRBJ1-1; V gene: TRBV30; CDR3 DNA: TGTGCCTGGAGGACCAGAGGCGGGGGGGTGAACACTGAAGCTTTCTTT; CDR3 protein: CAWRTRGGGVNTEAFF
clone size: -; D gene: TRBD2; J gene: TRBJ2-7; V gene: TRBV5-1; CDR3 DNA: TGCGCCAGCAGCATGGCCGGGACTAGCAGAAATTCCTACGAGCAGTACTTC; CDR3 protein: CASSMAGTSRNSYEQYF
clone size: -; D gene: -; J gene: TRBJ2-3; V gene: TRBV7-2; CDR3 DNA: TGTGCCAGCAGCTCAGCAGTTAGAGGTAGCACAGATACGCAGTATTTT; CDR3 protein: CASSSAVRGSTDTQYF
clone size: -; D gene: TRBD1; J gene: TRBJ1-2; V gene: TRBV6-1; CDR3 DNA: TGTGCCAGTAAAAGAGGGGGCGAGTATGGCTACACCTTC; CDR3 protein: CASKRGGEYGYTF
clone size: -; D gene: TRBD2; J gene: TRBJ2-1; V gene: TRBV15; CDR3 DNA: TGTGCCACCAGCTGGGGTCTAGCGGGAGATCGAGGCAATGAGCAGTTCTTC; CDR3 protein: CATSWGLAGDRGNEQFF
clone size: -; D gene: -; J gene: TRBJ2-4; V gene: TRBV5-1; CDR3 DNA: TGCGCCAGCAGCTTGGGGCAGGGTAAAAACATTCAGTACTTC; CDR3 protein: CASSLGQGKNIQYF
clone size: -; D gene: -; J gene: TRBJ1-2; V gene: TRBV7-9; CDR3 DNA: TGTGCCAGCAGCTTAGGGGCGACAGGAATCTATGGCTACACCTTC; CDR3 protein: CASSLGATGIYGYTF
clone size: -; D gene: -; J gene: TRBJ1-1; V gene: TRBV5-4; CDR3 DNA: TGTGCCAGCAGCTTGTCGGAGGGGAACACTGAAGCTTTCTTT; CDR3 protein: CASSLSEGNTEAFF
clone size: -; D gene: TRBD2; J gene: TRBJ2-7; V gene: TRBV5-1; CDR3 DNA: TGCGCCAGCAGCTTGGCCGGGGGACTAGCGTACGAGCAGTACTTC; CDR3 protein: CASSLAGGLAYEQYF
clone size: -; D gene: -; J gene: TRBJ2-3; V gene: TRBV7-6; CDR3 DNA: TGTGCCAGCAGCTTAGCGCTTGGCGGCCTAACAGATACGCAGTATTTT; CDR3 protein: CASSLALGGLTDTQYF
clone size: -; D gene: TRBD1; J gene: TRBJ1-2; V gene: TRBV6-5; CDR3 DNA: TGTGCCATCAATGACAGGGACTATGGCTACACCTTC; CDR3 protein: CAINDRDYGYTF
clone size: -; D gene: -; J gene: TRBJ2-7; V gene: TRBV11-2; CDR3 DNA: TGTGCCAGCAGCCGTTTACAGGGACGACTGGGCGAGCAGTACTTC; CDR3 protein: CASSRLQGRLGEQYF
clone size: -; D gene: -; J gene: TRBJ2-7; V gene: TRBV10-1; CDR3 DNA: TGCGCCAGCAGTTTGGGGCGCGGACTCTTGGGCTACGAGCAGTACTTC; CDR3 protein: CASSLGRGLLGYEQYF
clone size: few; D gene: TRBD2; J gene: TRBJ2-1; V gene: TRBV5-1; CDR3 DNA: TGCGCCAGCTCCCCGGTCGGGACTAGCGGGAGCGGGACCTACAATGAGCAGTTCTTC; CDR3 protein: CASSPVGTSGSGTYNEQFF
clone size: once; D gene: TRBD2; J gene: TRBJ2-3; V gene: TRBV11-3; CDR3 DNA: TGTGCCAGCAGTAAAACTAGCGGGAGCTTCACAGATACGCAGTATTTT; CDR3 protein: CASSKTSGSFTDTQYF
clone size: -; D gene: TRBD2; J gene: TRBJ2-3; V gene: TRBV6-6; CDR3 DNA: TGTGCCAGCAGCCTTAGCGGGAGGGGGACAGATACGCAGTATTTT; CDR3 protein: CASSLSGRGTDTQYF
clone size: once; D gene: -; J gene: TRBJ2-1; V gene: TRBV11-2; CDR3 DNA: TGTGCCAGCAGGAGACCGGGACTGAGGTACAATGAGCAGTTCTTC; CDR3 protein: CASRRPGLRYNEQFF
clone size: once; D gene: -; J gene: TRBJ1-5; V gene: TRBV18; CDR3 DNA: TGTGCCAGCTCACCGGCAGGGATTGAGCCCCAGCATTTT; CDR3 protein: CASSPAGIEPQHF
clone size: -; D gene: -; J gene: TRBJ2-2; V gene: TRBV5-6; CDR3 DNA: TGTGCCAGCAGCCTGTTTTTCGGGATGGAGGTCACCGGGGAGCTGTTTTTT; CDR3 protein: CASSLFFGMEVTGELFF
clone size: -; D gene: -; J gene: TRBJ2-7; V gene: TRBV4-2; CDR3 DNA: TGTGCCAGCAGCCAAGGGGCCCAAGGGCGGGGTGGCTACGAGCAGTACTTC; CDR3 protein: CASSQGAQGRGGYEQYF
clone size: -; D gene: -; J gene: TRBJ2-7; V gene: TRBV5-6; CDR3 DNA: TGTGCCAGCAGCTTGGCGGGGCAAGGACTCCGGGCCAGTTACGAGCAGTACTTC; CDR3 protein: CASSLAGQGLRASYEQYF
clone size: -; D gene: TRBD1; J gene: TRBJ2-1; V gene: TRBV6-1; CDR3 DNA: TGTGCCAGCAGTGAAGCCGCGGACAGGGACAATGAGCAGTTCTTC; CDR3 protein: CASSEAADRDNEQFF
clone size: -; D gene: TRBD1; J gene: TRBJ2-1; V gene: TRBV6-5; CDR3 DNA: TGTGCCAGCGGACAGGGGTACAATGAGCAGTTCTTC; CDR3 protein: CASGQGYNEQFF
clone size: -; D gene: -; J gene: TRBJ1-2; V gene: TRBV4-3; CDR3 DNA: TGCGCCAGCAGCCTAGAAACGGGGACGTCTGGCTACACCTTC; CDR3 protein: CASSLETGTSGYTF
clone size: -; D gene: TRBD1; J gene: TRBJ1-4; V gene: TRBV28; CDR3 DNA: TGTGCCAGCAGTGGGGACAGTAACGAAAAACTGTTTTTT; CDR3 protein: CASSGDSNEKLFF
clone size: -; D gene: TRBD2; J gene: TRBJ2-1; V gene: TRBV19; CDR3 DNA: TGTGCCAGTAGCTCTCGGAGCGGGAGGGCCCCTGAGCAGTTCTTC; CDR3 protein: CASSSRSGRAPEQFF
clone size: once; D gene: TRBD2; J gene: TRBJ2-5; V gene: TRBV7-2; CDR3 DNA: TGTGCCAGCAGCGTCGGAGTGACTAGCGGGAGGACCCAGTACTTC; CDR3 protein: CASSVGVTSGRTQYF
clone size: -; D gene: TRBD1; J gene: TRBJ1-1; V gene: TRBV6-6; CDR3 DNA: TGTGCCAGCAGCCGGGACAGGGTGAACACTGAAGCTTTCTTT; CDR3 protein: CASSRDRVNTEAFF
clone size: -; D gene: TRBD1; J gene: TRBJ1-6; V gene: TRBV28; CDR3 DNA: TGTGCCAGTTCTACCGGGACAGCCAATAATTCACCCCTCCACTTT; CDR3 protein: CASSTGTANNSPLHF
clone size: -; D gene: -; J gene: TRBJ2-5; V gene: TRBV6-6; CDR3 DNA: TGTGCCAGCAGTTACGACTGGGGTGGGGAGACCCAGTACTTC; CDR3 protein: CASSYDWGGETQYF
clone size: -; D gene: TRBD1; J gene: TRBJ2-1; V gene: TRBV19; CDR3 DNA: TGTGCCAGTAGTACCGGACAGGTGTACAATGAGCAGTTCTTC; CDR3 protein: CASSTGQVYNEQFF
clone size: -; D gene: -; J gene: TRBJ2-7; V gene: TRBV7-9; CDR3 DNA: TGTGCCAGCAGCCTGGGGGAATACGAGCAGTACTTC; CDR3 protein: CASSLGEYEQYF
clone size: -; D gene: -; J gene: TRBJ2-1; V gene: TRBV5-1; CDR3 DNA: TGCGCCAGCAGCTTGAGTGAGGTTAGCTCCTACAATGAGCAGTTCTTC; CDR3 protein: CASSLSEVSSYNEQFF
clone size: -; D gene: -; J gene: TRBJ2-6; V gene: TRBV21-1; CDR3 DNA: TGTGCCAGCAGCGACCCACTCCGGGACAGGGAACTCCCCGGGGCCAACGTCCTGACTTTC; CDR3 protein: CASSDPLRDRELPGANVLTF
clone size: -; D gene: -; J gene: TRBJ2-2; V gene: TRBV9; CDR3 DNA: TGTGCCAGCAGCGCTCACCAGACAGCGAACACCGGGGAGCTGTTTTTT; CDR3 protein: CASSAHQTANTGELFF
clone size: -; D gene: TRBD2; J gene: TRBJ2-1; V gene: TRBV6-1; CDR3 DNA: TGTGCCAGTATCACGGGGGGATTGTACAATGAGCAGTTCTTC; CDR3 protein: CASITGGLYNEQFF
clone size: -; D gene: TRBD1; J gene: TRBJ1-3; V gene: TRBV2; CDR3 DNA: TGTGCCAGCACTCGGACAGGAGGACCCACCATATATTTT; CDR3 protein: CASTRTGGPTIYF
clone size: -; D gene: -; J gene: TRBJ2-3; V gene: TRBV14; CDR3 DNA: TGTGCCAGCAGCCAAGAAATAACGTTAAAGAATACGCAGTATTTT; CDR3 protein: CASSQEITLKNTQYF
clone size: few; D gene: -; J gene: TRBJ1-1; V gene: TRBV9; CDR3 DNA: TGTGCCAGCAGCGTAGTGGCAGGGGATGCGGCTTTCTTT; CDR3 protein: CASSVVAGDAAFF
clone size: -; D gene: TRBD2; J gene: TRBJ2-1; V gene: TRBV7-2; CDR3 DNA: TGTGCCAGCAGCTTGCCTAGCGGTGAAGGTGGGCAGTTCTTC; CDR3 protein: CASSLPSGEGGQFF
clone size: -; D gene: -; J gene: TRBJ2-1; V gene: TRBV6-1; CDR3 DNA: TGTGCCAGCGACGCACTGGGCAATGAGCAGTTCTTC; CDR3 protein: CASDALGNEQFF
clone size: -; D gene: TRBD1; J gene: TRBJ2-7; V gene: TRBV19; CDR3 DNA: TGTGCCAGTAGTATAGGGGACAGGGTGAACTCGGAGCAGTACTTC; CDR3 protein: CASSIGDRVNSEQYF
clone size: -; D gene: -; J gene: TRBJ1-4; V gene: TRBV4-2; CDR3 DNA: TGTGCCAGCAGCCAAGATCCCCACATGGGTGAAAAACTGTTTTTT; CDR3 protein: CASSQDPHMGEKLFF
clone size: -; D gene: -; J gene: TRBJ1-2; V gene: TRBV6-1; CDR3 DNA: TGTGCCAGCAACAAACAGGGCTTCGATGGCTACACCTTC; CDR3 protein: CASNKQGFDGYTF
clone size: -; D gene: TRBD1; J gene: TRBJ2-7; V gene: TRBV5-6; CDR3 DNA: TGTGCCAGCAGCTTGATGCGGCAGGGGGCGCGGACCTACGAGCAGTACTTC; CDR3 protein: CASSLMRQGARTYEQYF